A single sample gave rise to the 22 T cell receptor beta chains below, sequenced in a study of T-cell reconstitution after alpha-beta-depleted transplantation in children. The TCRbeta library incorporated unique molecular identifiers. TCRdb fed the PCR reads into MiXCR, producing one record per CDR3 protein. The data show 130,000 to 150,000 distinct CDR3 sequences, 8% to 10% seen once. This specimen was PBMCs, mostly from graft donor cells, taken 180 days after TCRalphabeta/CD19-depleted stem cell transplant. The receptors shown here come from a female patient between 2 and 15 years old who had a stem cell transplant for congenital amegakaryocytic thrombocytopenia, so the T cells may come from the graft donor.

The chain is built from TRBV20-1 and TRBJ2-1; 12 bases align to TRBD2. Unmatched junction bases numbered 8, after V lost 4 bases and J lost 7 bases. Germline V lookup: CDR1 DFQATT, CDR2 SNEGSKA (reference sequence). The CDR3 has 15 amino acids. The CDR3, as DNA: TGCAGTGCTAACCCTGGGACTAGCGGGTGGAATGAGCAGTTCTTC. Translating gives CSANPGTSGWNEQFF.

V gene TRBV7-2 combines with J gene TRBJ2-2; D may be TRBD1 (5 bases). The V and J ends lost 5 bases and 0 bases respectively, with 10 bases between them. The CDR3 covers 15 residues. Germline lookup yields CDR1 SGHTA and CDR2 FQGNSA. The chain's CDR3 is CASSHRISNTGELFF. The CDR3 region has the DNA TGTGCCAGCAGCCACAGGATATCGAACACCGGGGAGCTGTTTTTT.

The sample holds many counts of this clonotype. This rearrangement joins TRBV29-1 to TRBJ2-3, with 9 bases aligning to TRBD2. CDR1 SQVTM and CDR2 ANQGSEA come from the germline V gene. Trimming at V came to 7 bases and at J to 4 bases, leaving 12 bases not matched to a gene. The CDR3 extends over 15 amino acids. CDR3 nucleotides: TGCAGCGCAAAGAGCGGGAGGATGGGGGCAGATACGCAGTATTTT. Its protein is CSAKSGRMGADTQYF.

This clonotype was seen many times. The rearrangement links TRBV7-2 to TRBJ1-1, with D possibly TRBD1 on 5 matching bases. The CDR3 runs to 14 residues. Per the germline V gene, CDR1 is SGHTA and CDR2 is FQGNSA. V was shortened by 0 bases and J by 4 bases, with 9 bases between the two germline ends. This CDR3 reads CASSLAAGFTEAFF. CDR3 bases: TGTGCCAGCAGCTTAGCTGCAGGGTTCACTGAAGCTTTCTTT.

This clonotype was counted ten times or more. The rearrangement links TRBV28 to TRBJ2-7, with 8 bases lining up with TRBD1. V shed 5 bases and J 3 bases; nucleotides not matched to a gene: 9. Germline V gene lookup returns CDR1 MDHEN and CDR2 SYDVKM. The CDR3 runs 15 residues. CDR3 sequence (DNA): TGTGCCAGCAGTACAATAGGGACAGGAAACTACGAGCAGTACTTC. It specifies CASSTIGTGNYEQYF.

In its sample, this clonotype was seen many times. This chain links TRBV19 with TRBJ1-2; no definite D call. The CDR3 runs to 15 residues. The germline V gene has CDR1 LNHDA and CDR2 SQIVND (reference sequence). Trimming stripped 2 bases from V and 4 bases from J, with 14 bases between. The CDR3 loop is CASSITDGAFYGYTF. Here the CDR3 DNA reads TGTGCCAGTAGTATAACAGACGGCGCGTTCTATGGCTACACCTTC.

This clonotype was counted ten times or more. V is TRBV10-3 and J is TRBJ2-7; D is perhaps TRBD1 (6 bases). This CDR3 is 14 amino acids long. Germline V gene data show CDR1 as ENHRY and CDR2 as SYGVKD. V was cut by 0 bases and J by 5 bases, with 11 bases left in between. The CDR3 sequence is CAISESLQGDEQYF. The DNA of the CDR3 is TGTGCCATCAGTGAGTCTTTACAGGGAGACGAGCAGTACTTC.

This clonotype was counted only a few times. This sequence joins TRBV10-3 and TRBJ2-5; maybe TRBD1 (6 bases). Germline lookup yields CDR1 ENHRY and CDR2 SYGVKD. CDR3 length: 13 amino acids. V was cut by 6 bases and J by 3 bases, with 11 bases left in between. Here the CDR3 reads CAIRGRGKETQYF. The CDR3 coding sequence is TGTGCCATCAGGGGCAGGGGCAAAGAGACCCAGTACTTC.

This clonotype was seen at least ten times. The CDR3 DNA is TGTGCCAGCAAATACTCATCTCTGTCGAGCACTGAAGCTTTCTTT. It translates to CASKYSSLSSTEAFF. This sequence joins TRBV28 and TRBJ1-1; D remains unclear. Trimming cost V 7 bases and J 4 bases, with 19 bases left between them. This CDR3 spans 15 amino acids. Germline lookup yields CDR1 MDHEN and CDR2 SYDVKM.

This clonotype turned up a few times. The chain is built from TRBV20-1 and TRBJ2-2, with 7 bases lining up with TRBD1. V lost 6 bases, J lost 1 base, and 5 bases stayed unmatched. The CDR3 has 14 residues. The germline CDR1 and CDR2 sequences are DFQATT and SNEGSKA (reference sequence). CDR3 protein: CSAGRTGNTGELFF. As DNA, the CDR3 is TGCAGTGCGGGTCGGACAGGGAACACCGGGGAGCTGTTTTTT.

In this sample, this clonotype turned up a few times. An end of the junction does not agree with germline; a read error may underlie this. The chain joins TRBV6-5 to TRBJ2-7; TRBD2 matches at 7 bases. Per germline, CDR1 MNHEY and CDR2 SVGAGI. The CDR3 has 12 amino acids. In DNA, the CDR3 is TGTGCCAGCAGTCCCCCTGGGAGGGAGGTTCACTTC. Its protein is CASSPPGREVHF.

This clonotype was seen many times. The chain's CDR3 is CASSVTSGRIPYNEQFF. The CDR3 DNA reads TGCGCCAGCAGCGTTACTAGCGGGCGTATCCCCTACAATGAGCAGTTCTTC. The V and J genes are TRBV5-1 and TRBJ2-1; 9 bases are a match to TRBD2. Germline-derived CDR1 and CDR2 are SGHRS and YFSETQ. J was trimmed by 2 bases and V by 4 bases; bases with no gene match: 10. The CDR3 runs 17 residues.

This chain joins TRBV18 and TRBJ2-2, with TRBD1 matching over 7 bases. This CDR3 contains 15 residues. Per germline, CDR1 KGHSH and CDR2 LQKENI. Trimming at V came to 1 base and at J to 3 bases, leaving 2 bases not matched to a gene. This CDR3 is CASSPRQGDTGELFF. The CDR3 DNA reads as TGTGCCAGCTCACCACGACAGGGAGACACCGGGGAGCTGTTTTTT.

This clonotype has a count of ten or more. V is TRBV5-4 and J is TRBJ2-2, with D uncertain. The V gene's germline CDR1 is SGHNT and CDR2 YYREEE (reference sequence). The CDR3 contains 14 residues. V was shortened by 1 base and J by 4 bases, with 8 bases between the two germline ends. The CDR3 region is CASSLRKGTGELFF. CDR3 nucleotides: TGTGCCAGCAGCTTGAGGAAGGGCACCGGGGAGCTGTTTTTT.

This clonotype was found a few times. The chain combines TRBV20-1 with TRBJ2-2; either TRBD1 or TRBD2 may supply D (5 bases each). Germline V lookup: CDR1 DFQATT, CDR2 SNEGSKA (reference sequence). The CDR3 length is 15 residues. With 6 bases removed from V and 2 bases from J, the gap between germline ends came to 16 bases. The CDR3 coding sequence is TGCAGTGCGCCCCGGGGCCCAATAAACACCGGGGAGCTGTTTTTT. It specifies CSAPRGPINTGELFF.

This clonotype was observed at least ten times. The CDR3, as DNA: TGTGCCAGCAGTTTATCCCAGGGCGGTCAGCCCCAGCATTTT. This sequence encodes CASSLSQGGQPQHF. The chain is built from TRBV28 and TRBJ1-5; D may be TRBD1 (5 bases). The germline gives CDR1 MDHEN, CDR2 SYDVKM. The CDR3 sequence is 14 residues long. Trimming left V 1 base short and J 6 bases short, with 10 bases between.

This clonotype has a count of ten or more. This chain uses TRBV2 with TRBJ1-1; D not resolved. V gave up 3 bases and J gave up 3 bases, with 14 bases separating them. The germline gives CDR1 SNHLY, CDR2 FYNNEI. CDR3 length equals 15 residues. CDR3 loop: CASSDGLGPDTEAFF. The CDR3 nucleotides are TGTGCCAGCAGTGACGGACTAGGCCCGGACACTGAAGCTTTCTTT.

The sample holds many counts of this clonotype. This sequence joins TRBV7-2 and TRBJ2-1, with D possibly matching TRBD2 (6 bases). Germline lookup yields CDR1 SGHTA and CDR2 FQGNSA. Trimming stripped 5 bases from V and 7 bases from J, with 12 bases between. The CDR3 extends over 13 amino acids. The DNA for the CDR3 is TGTGCCAGCAGCCTCAGCGGGTGGAATGAGCAGTTCTTC. This gives the protein CASSLSGWNEQFF.

This clonotype appeared many times. V and J are TRBV12-3 or TRBV12-4 and TRBJ1-3; D is unresolved. CDR3 length equals 12 residues. V was pared by 3 bases and J by 9 bases, with 9 bases between. The CDR3, as DNA: TGTGCCAGCAGTTTTTCCCGAGGCACCATATATTTT. As protein: CASSFSRGTIYF.

This clonotype was counted at least ten times. This chain's CDR3 is CASSSRRGNSPLHF. The CDR3 coding sequence is TGTGCCAGCAGCTCCAGGAGGGGTAATTCACCCCTCCACTTT. The J gene is TRBJ1-6, the V gene TRBV7-2; D perhaps matches TRBD1 (5 bases). Germline values: CDR1 SGHTA, CDR2 FQGNSA. The CDR3 is made up of 14 amino acids. V lost 4 bases and J 6 bases, leaving 10 bases between the germline ends.

This clonotype was seen many times. The rearrangement joins TRBV10-3 to TRBJ2-1, with 8 nucleotides matching TRBD1. This CDR3 has 16 amino acids. CDR1 ENHRY and CDR2 SYGVKD come from the germline V gene. V was clipped by 2 bases and J by 5 bases; unmatched bases: 8. The CDR3 DNA is TGTGCCATCAGTGAGCGCGGACAGGGTGGAAACAATGAGCAGTTCTTC. It is translated as CAISERGQGGNNEQFF.

Details on this clonotype: Its ends do not fully match the called genes, so a read error is possible. J is TRBJ2-4 and V is TRBV20-1; 8 positions match TRBD2. Germline V gene lookup returns CDR1 DFQATT and CDR2 SNEGSKA (reference sequence). This CDR3 has 14 residues. The CDR3 DNA follows: TGCAGTGCTAGAGCCGGGAGGGCCTTGGACATTCAGTGCTTC. Its translation: CSARAGRALDIQCF.